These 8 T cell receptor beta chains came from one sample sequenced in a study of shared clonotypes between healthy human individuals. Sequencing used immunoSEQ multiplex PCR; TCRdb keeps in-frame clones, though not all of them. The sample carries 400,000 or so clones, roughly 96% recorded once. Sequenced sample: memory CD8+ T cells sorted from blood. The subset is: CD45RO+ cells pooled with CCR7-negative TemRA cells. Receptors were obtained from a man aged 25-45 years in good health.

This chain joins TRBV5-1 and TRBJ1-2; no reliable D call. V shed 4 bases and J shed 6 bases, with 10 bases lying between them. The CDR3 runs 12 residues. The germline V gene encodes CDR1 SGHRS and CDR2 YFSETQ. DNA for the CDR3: TGCGCCAGCAGCCAGGCAGGCGATGGCTACACCTTC. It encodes CASSQAGDGYTF.

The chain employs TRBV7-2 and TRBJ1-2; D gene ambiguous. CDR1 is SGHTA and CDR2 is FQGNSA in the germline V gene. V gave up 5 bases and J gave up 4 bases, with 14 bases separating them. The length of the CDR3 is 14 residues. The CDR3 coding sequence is TGTGCCAGCAGCGAAGACGGAAAGACCTATGGCTACACCTTC. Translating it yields CASSEDGKTYGYTF.

The DNA for the CDR3 is TGCAGCGTTGGGGGCCGGGAACATGAGCAGTTCTTC. Translated, it gives CSVGGREHEQFF. The chain has TRBV29-1 and TRBJ2-1; either TRBD1 or TRBD2 may fit D (5 bases each). The CDR3 is 12 amino acids. The germline V gene encodes CDR1 SQVTM and CDR2 ANQGSEA. Trimming took off 4 bases at V and 8 bases at J, with 12 bases between the two ends.

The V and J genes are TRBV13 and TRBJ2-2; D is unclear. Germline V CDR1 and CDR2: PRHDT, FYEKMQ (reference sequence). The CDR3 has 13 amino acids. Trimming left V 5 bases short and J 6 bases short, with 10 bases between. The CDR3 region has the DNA TGTGCCAGCAGCCCTAGGGTCGCCGGGGAGCTGTTTTTT. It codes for CASSPRVAGELFF.

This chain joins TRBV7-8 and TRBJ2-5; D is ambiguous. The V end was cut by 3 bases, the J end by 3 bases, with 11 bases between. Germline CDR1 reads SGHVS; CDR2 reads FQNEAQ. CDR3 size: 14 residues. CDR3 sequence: CASSFAALEETQYF. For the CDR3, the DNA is TGTGCCAGCAGCTTTGCCGCACTCGAAGAGACCCAGTACTTC.

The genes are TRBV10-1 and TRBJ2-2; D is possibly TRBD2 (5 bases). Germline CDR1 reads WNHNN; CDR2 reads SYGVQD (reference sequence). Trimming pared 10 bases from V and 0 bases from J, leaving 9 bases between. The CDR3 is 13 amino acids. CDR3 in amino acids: CATGLTNTGELFF. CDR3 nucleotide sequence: TGCGCCACCGGACTGACGAACACCGGGGAGCTGTTTTTT.

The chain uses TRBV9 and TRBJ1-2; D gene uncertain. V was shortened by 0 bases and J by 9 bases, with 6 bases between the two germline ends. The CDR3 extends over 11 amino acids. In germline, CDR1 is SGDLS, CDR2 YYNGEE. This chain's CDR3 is CASSVDFRYTF. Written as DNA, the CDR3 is TGTGCCAGCAGCGTAGATTTCCGCTACACCTTC. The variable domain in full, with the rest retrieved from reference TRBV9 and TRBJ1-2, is DSGVTQTPKHLITATGQRVTLRCSPRSGDLSVYWYQQSLDQGLQFLIQYYNGEERAKGNILERFSAQQFPDLHSELNLSSLELGDSALYFCASSVDFRYTFGSGTRLTVV.

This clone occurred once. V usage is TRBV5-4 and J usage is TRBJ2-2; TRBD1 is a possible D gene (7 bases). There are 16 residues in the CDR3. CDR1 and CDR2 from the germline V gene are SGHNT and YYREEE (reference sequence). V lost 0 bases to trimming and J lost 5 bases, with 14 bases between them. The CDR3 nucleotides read TGTGCCAGCAGCTTGGATCAGGGGGGCAGGACCGGGGAGCTGTTTTTT. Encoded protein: CASSLDQGGRTGELFF.